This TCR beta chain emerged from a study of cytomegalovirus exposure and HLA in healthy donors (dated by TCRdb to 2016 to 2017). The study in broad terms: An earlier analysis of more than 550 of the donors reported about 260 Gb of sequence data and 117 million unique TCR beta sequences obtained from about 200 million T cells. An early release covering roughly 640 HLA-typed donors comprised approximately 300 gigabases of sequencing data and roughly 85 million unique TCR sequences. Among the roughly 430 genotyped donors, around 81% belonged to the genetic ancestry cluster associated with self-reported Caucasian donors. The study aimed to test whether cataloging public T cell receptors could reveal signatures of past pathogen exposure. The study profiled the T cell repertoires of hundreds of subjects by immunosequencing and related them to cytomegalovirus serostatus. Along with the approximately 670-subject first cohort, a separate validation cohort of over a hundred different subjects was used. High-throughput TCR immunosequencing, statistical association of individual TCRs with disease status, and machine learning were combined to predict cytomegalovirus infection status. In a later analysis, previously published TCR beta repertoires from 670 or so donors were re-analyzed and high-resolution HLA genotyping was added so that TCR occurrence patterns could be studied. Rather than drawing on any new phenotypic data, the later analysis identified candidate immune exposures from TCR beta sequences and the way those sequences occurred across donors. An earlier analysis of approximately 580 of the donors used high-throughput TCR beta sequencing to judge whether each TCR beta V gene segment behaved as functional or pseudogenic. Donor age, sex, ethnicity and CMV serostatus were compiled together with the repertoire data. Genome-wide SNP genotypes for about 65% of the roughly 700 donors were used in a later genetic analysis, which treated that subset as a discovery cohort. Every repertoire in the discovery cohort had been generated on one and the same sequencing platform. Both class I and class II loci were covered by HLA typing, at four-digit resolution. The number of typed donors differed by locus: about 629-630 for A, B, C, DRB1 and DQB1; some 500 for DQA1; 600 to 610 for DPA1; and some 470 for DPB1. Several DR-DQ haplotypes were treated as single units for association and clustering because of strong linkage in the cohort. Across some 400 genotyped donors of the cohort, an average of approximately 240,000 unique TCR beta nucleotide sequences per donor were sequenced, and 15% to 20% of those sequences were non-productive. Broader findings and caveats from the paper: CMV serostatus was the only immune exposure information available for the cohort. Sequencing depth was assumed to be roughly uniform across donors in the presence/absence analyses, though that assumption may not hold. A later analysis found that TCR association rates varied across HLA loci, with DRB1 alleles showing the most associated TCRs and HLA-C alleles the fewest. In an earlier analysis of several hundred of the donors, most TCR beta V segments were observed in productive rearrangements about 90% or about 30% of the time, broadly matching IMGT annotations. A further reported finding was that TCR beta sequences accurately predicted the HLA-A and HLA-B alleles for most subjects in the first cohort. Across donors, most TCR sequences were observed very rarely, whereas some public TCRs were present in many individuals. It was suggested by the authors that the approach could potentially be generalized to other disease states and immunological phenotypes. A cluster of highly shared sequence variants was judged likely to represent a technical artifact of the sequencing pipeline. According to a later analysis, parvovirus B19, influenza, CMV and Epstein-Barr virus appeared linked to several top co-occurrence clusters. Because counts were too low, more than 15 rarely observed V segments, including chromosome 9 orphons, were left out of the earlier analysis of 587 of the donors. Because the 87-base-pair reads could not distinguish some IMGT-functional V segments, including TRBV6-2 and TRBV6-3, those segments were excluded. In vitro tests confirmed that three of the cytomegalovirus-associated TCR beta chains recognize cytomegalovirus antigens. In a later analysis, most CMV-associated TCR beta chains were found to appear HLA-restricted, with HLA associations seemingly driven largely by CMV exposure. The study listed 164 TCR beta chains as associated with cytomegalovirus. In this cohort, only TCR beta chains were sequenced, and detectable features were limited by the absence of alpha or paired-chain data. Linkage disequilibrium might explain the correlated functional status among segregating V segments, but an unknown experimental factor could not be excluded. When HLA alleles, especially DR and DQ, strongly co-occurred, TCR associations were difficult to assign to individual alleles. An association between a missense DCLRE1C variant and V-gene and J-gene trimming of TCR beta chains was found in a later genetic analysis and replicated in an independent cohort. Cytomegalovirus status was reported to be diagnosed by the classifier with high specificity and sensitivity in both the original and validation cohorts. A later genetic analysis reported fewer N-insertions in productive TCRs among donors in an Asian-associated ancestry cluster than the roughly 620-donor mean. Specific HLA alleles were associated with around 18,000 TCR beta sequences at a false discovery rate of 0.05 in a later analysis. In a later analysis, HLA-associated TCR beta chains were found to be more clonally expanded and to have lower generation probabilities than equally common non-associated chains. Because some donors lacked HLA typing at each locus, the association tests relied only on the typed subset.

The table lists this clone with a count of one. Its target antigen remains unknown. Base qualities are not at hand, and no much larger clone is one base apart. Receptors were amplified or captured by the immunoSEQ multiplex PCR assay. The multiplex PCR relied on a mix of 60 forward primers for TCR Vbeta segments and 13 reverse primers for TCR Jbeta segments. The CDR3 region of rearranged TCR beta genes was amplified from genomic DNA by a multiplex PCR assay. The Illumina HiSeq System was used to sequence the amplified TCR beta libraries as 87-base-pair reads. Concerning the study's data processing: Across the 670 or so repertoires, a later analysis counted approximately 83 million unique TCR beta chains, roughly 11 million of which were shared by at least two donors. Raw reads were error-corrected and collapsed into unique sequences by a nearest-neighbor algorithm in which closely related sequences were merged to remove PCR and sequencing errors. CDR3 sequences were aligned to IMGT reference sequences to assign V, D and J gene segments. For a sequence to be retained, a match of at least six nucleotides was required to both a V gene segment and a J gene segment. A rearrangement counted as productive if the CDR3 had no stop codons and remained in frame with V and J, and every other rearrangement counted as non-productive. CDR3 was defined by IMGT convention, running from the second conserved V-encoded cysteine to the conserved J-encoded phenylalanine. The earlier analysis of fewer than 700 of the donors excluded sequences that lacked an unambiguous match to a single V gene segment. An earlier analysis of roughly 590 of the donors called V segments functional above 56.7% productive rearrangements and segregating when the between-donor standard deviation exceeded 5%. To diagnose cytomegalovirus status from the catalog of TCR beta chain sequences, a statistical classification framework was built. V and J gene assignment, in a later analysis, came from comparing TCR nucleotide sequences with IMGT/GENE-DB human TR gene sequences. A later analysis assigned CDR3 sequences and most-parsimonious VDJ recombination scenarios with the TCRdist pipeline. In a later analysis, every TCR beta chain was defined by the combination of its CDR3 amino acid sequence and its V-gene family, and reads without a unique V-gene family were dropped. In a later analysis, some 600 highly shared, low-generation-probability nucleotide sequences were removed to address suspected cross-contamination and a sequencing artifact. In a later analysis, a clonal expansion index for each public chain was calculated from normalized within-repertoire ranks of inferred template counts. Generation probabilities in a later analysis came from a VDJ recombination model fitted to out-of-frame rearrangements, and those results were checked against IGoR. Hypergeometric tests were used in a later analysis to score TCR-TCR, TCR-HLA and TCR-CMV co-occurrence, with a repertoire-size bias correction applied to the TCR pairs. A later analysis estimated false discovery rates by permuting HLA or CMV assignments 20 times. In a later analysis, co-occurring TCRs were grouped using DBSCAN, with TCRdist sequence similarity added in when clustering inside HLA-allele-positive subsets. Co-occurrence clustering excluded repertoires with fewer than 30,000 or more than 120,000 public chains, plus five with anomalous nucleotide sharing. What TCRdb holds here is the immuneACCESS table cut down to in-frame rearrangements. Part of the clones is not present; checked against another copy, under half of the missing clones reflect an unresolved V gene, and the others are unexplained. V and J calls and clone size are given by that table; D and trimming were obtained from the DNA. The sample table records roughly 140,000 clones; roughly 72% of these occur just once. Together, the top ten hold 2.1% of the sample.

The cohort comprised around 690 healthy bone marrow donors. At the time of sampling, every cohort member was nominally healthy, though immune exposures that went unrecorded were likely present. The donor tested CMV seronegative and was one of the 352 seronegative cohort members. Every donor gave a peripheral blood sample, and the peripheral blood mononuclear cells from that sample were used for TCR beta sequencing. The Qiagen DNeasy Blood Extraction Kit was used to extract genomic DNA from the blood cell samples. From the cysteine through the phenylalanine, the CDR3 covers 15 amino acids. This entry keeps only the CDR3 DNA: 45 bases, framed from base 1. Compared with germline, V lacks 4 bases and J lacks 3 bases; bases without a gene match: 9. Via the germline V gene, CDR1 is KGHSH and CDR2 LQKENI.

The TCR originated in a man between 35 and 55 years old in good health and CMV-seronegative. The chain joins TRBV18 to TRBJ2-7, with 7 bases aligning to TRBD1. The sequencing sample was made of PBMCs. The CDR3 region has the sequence CASSLGVRGIYEQYF. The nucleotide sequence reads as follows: TGTGCCAGCTCACTAGGCGTCAGGGGGATCTACGAGCAGTACTTC. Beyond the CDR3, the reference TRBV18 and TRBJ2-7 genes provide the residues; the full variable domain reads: NAGVMQNPRHLVRRRGQEARLRCSPMKGHSHVYWYRQLPEEGLKFMVYLQKENIIDESGMPKERFSAEFPKEGPSILRIQQVVRGDSAAYFCASSLGVRGIYEQYFGPGTRLTVT.